A single T cell receptor (beta chain) is shown here with its context. The antigen remains unidentified. The source of the sample is a study of OX40 agonist ivuxolimab in advanced cancers. For the study at large: The patients got ivuxolimab, which is an agonistic anti-OX40 (CD134) antibody. Study-level findings and limits: At 0.1 to 3.0 mg/kg and by week 6, CD4+ and CD8+ T cells in the blood had expanded clonally.

Profiling relied on immunoSEQ multiplex PCR, and the TCRdb table lists in-frame clones only, not all of them. Here the sample spans about 15,000 clones, over 75% being singletons. If patients had autoimmune disease history or systemic immunosuppression, they were excluded. Germline CDR1 reads MNHEY; CDR2 reads SVGAGI. This CDR3 is built from 14 residues. Losses at the gene ends were 8 bases for V and 4 bases for J; bases not matched to a gene: 5. The receptor was derived from an adult with an advanced solid tumor such as melanoma, head and neck, liver or kidney cancer. The chain links TRBV6-5 to TRBJ1-3; 10 nucleotides match TRBD1. The sample was CD4+ or CD8+ T cells sorted from blood, taken in a trial of the OX40 agonist ivuxolimab. CDR3 coding DNA: TGTGCCAGCTCGACAGGGGGCAACGGAAACACCATATATTTT. Amino acids: CASSTGGNGNTIYF.